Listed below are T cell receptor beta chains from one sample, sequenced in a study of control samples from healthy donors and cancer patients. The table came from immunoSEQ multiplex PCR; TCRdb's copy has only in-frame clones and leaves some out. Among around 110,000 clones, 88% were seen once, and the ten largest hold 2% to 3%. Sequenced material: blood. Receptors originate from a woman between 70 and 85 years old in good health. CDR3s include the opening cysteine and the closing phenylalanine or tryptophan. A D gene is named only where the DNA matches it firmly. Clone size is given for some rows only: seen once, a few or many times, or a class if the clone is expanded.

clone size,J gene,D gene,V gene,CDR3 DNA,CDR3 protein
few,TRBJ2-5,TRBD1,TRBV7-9,TGTGCCAGCAGCGCCCGGGACAGATCCCAAGAGACCCAGTACTTC,CASSARDRSQETQYF
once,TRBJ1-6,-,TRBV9,TGTGCCAGCAGCCGAACCAATGGGGGGAATTCACCCCTCCACTTT,CASSRTNGGNSPLHF
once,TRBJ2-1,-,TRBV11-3,TGTGCCAGCAGCTTTGCTCACCCTGGGCCGCAGTTCTTC,CASSFAHPGPQFF
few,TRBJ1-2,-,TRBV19,TGTGCCAGTAGTATGGGGGGGCAGCGTGGCTACACCTTC,CASSMGGQRGYTF
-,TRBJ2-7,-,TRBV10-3,TGTGCCATCAGTGACCCAAGGACTTCCTACGAGCAGTACTTC,CAISDPRTSYEQYF
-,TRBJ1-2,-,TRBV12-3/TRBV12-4,TGTGCCAGCAGTGATAACAGGGATGGCTACACCTTC,CASSDNRDGYTF
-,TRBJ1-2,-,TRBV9,TGTGCCAGCGGGGCAGGGAACGACTATGGCTACACCTTC,CASGAGNDYGYTF
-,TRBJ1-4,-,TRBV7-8,TGTGCCAGCAGCCCGGGACGGACACGAAATGAAAAACTGTTTTTT,CASSPGRTRNEKLFF
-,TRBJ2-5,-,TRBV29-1,TGCAGCGTTGCGCGACGGCAAGAGACCCAGTACTTC,CSVARRQETQYF
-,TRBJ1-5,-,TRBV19,TGTGCCAGTAGTATCCCGGGAGACCAATATAGCAATCAGCCCCAGCATTTT,CASSIPGDQYSNQPQHF
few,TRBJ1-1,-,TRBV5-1,TGCGCCAGCAGCTTTGGGGCTTTGGGTACTGAAGCTTTCTTT,CASSFGALGTEAFF
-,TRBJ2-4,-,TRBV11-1,TGTGCCAGCAGCTTAGCGCAAGCCAAAAACATTCAGTACTTC,CASSLAQAKNIQYF
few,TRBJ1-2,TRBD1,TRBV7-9,TGTGCCAGCAGCCCCCAGACAGGGGGAGAACATGGCTACACCTTC,CASSPQTGGEHGYTF
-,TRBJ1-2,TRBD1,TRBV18,TGTGCCAGCTCACATGACAGGGCTGGCTACACCTTC,CASSHDRAGYTF
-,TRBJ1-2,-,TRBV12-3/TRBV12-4,TGTGCCAGCAAGAGGGAGTATGACTATGGCTACACCTTC,CASKREYDYGYTF
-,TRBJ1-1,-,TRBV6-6,TGTGCCAGCAGGGGGGGGGCAGGGACTTTGAACACTGAAGCTTTCTTT,CASRGGAGTLNTEAFF
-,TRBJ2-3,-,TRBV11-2,TGTGCCTCCTCGTTAGCGCGTGGCGCAGATACGCAGTATTTT,CASSLARGADTQYF
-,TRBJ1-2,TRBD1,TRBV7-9,TGTGCCAGCAGCCCGACCCCCGGGACAGCGCACTATGGCTACACCTTC,CASSPTPGTAHYGYTF
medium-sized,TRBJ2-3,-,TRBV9,TGTGCCAGCAGCGTAGTGAGTTCAGATACGCAGTATTTT,CASSVVSSDTQYF
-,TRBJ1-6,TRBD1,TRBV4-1,TGCGCCAGCAGCCAGACAGGGGAGACCTATAATTCACCCCTCCACTTT,CASSQTGETYNSPLHF
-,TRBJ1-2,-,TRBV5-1,TGCGCCAGCAGCTTGGGGCAGGGTGATGGCTACACCTTC,CASSLGQGDGYTF
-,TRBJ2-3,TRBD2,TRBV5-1,TGCGCCAGCAGCACGACTAGCGGGGGGATGCAGTATTTT,CASSTTSGGMQYF
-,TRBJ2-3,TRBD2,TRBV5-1,TGCGCCAGCAGCTTGGTGGCGGGGGGTAGCACAGATACGCAGTATTTT,CASSLVAGGSTDTQYF
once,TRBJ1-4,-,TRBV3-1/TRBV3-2,TGTGCCAGCAGCCAAGGGGCCGTGACAGTTGAAAAACTGTTTTTT,CASSQGAVTVEKLFF
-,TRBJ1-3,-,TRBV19,TGTGCCAGTAGTATAGAAGGTAACTCTGGAAACACCATATATTTT,CASSIEGNSGNTIYF
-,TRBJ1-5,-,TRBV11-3,TGTGCCAGCAGCTTAAAAAAAAGATGGCAGTACAATCAGCCCCAGCATTTT,CASSLKKRWQYNQPQHF
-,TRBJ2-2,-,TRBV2,TGTGCCAGCAGCGTTTTAGCACGGTCCGGGGAGCTGTTTTTT,CASSVLARSGELFF
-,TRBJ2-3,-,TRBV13,TGTGCCAGCAGCCTTGAATCCACAGATACGCAGTATTTT,CASSLESTDTQYF
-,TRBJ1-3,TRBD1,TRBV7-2,TGTGCCAGCAGCCCCGACAGGGCTGGAAACACCATATATTTT,CASSPDRAGNTIYF
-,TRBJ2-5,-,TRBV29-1,TGCAGCGCCGCCGGGGGCCCGGAGACCCAGTACTTC,CSAAGGPETQYF
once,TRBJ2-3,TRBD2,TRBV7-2,TGTGCCAGCAGCTTATTTTCGGCGGGGGGCACAGATACGCAGTATTTT,CASSLFSAGGTDTQYF
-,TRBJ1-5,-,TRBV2,TGTGCCAGCAGTGGCGGCTATAGCAATCAGCCCCAGCATTTT,CASSGGYSNQPQHF
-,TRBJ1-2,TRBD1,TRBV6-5,TGTGCCAGCAGTTACTCGTTTAACAGGGGGCGTGTTGGCTACACCTTC,CASSYSFNRGRVGYTF
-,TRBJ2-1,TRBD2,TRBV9,TGTGCCAGCAGCGTAGCCTGGCGGGGGGGCAGTGAGCAGTTCTTC,CASSVAWRGGSEQFF
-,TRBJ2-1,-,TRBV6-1,TGTGCCAGCAGAGAAGATAGCTACAATGAGCAGTTCTTC,CASREDSYNEQFF
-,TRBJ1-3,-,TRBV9,TGTGCCAGCAGCGTAGATGCCCCAGGAAACACCATATATTTT,CASSVDAPGNTIYF
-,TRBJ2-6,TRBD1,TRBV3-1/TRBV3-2,TGTGCCAGCAGCCAAAACACAGGGGTTGGGGCCAACGTCCTGACTTTC,CASSQNTGVGANVLTF